The 29 T cell receptor beta chains reported below all come from one sample, sequenced in a study of T-cell reconstitution after alpha-beta-depleted transplantation in children. The TCRbeta library incorporated unique molecular identifiers. TCRdb passed the PCR reads through MiXCR, listing each CDR3 protein once. The sample lists about 310,000 distinct CDR3 sequences, 23% occurring once. Specimen: PBMCs, mostly from graft donor cells, collected 180 days after TCRalphabeta/CD19-depleted stem cell transplant. The receptors shown here come from a male patient aged 10 to 17 who had a stem cell transplant for acute lymphoblastic leukemia, so the T cells may come from the graft donor.

The CDR3 DNA follows: TGTGCCACCAGCAGTGAATGGACAGGGGTCCTCTATTCACCCCTCCACTTT. It translates to CATSSEWTGVLYSPLHF. V gene TRBV15 combines with J gene TRBJ1-6; 9 bases line up with TRBD1. Germline CDR1 reads LNHNV; CDR2 reads YYDKDF (reference sequence). The CDR3 runs to 17 residues. V lost 3 bases and J lost 8; bases outside the gene matches: 11. The whole variable domain, filled in from reference TRBV15 and TRBJ1-6, reads DAMVIQNPRYQVTQFGKPVTLSCSQTLNHNVMYWYQQKSSQAPKLLFHYYDKDFNNEADTPDNFQSRRPNTSFCFLDIRSPGLGDTAMYLCATSSEWTGVLYSPLHFGNGTRLTVT.

This clonotype has more than one count but fewer than ten. The rearrangement uses TRBV27 and TRBJ2-1; 11 bases fit TRBD1. Trimming at V came to 9 bases and at J to 6 bases, leaving 10 bases not matched to a gene. This CDR3 comprises 15 residues. Germline V gene lookup returns CDR1 MNHEY and CDR2 SMNVEV (reference sequence). CDR3: CASADRGLLPNEQFF. The CDR3 DNA reads TGTGCCAGTGCGGACAGGGGGCTTCTCCCCAATGAGCAGTTCTTC.

The chain has TRBV7-9 and TRBJ2-1, with TRBD1 as a possible D gene (5 bases). Germline V lookup: CDR1 SEHNR, CDR2 FQNEAQ (reference sequence). Trimming removed 4 bases from V and 2 bases from J, with 15 bases in between. CDR3 length equals 16 residues. CDR3 DNA sequence: TGTGCCAGCAGCTCGACCAGGACATTGACCTACAATGAGCAGTTCTTC. Translating it yields CASSSTRTLTYNEQFF.

This chain's CDR3 is CASSITRQVSNQPQHF. The CDR3 nucleotides are TGTGCCAGTAGTATAACCAGACAGGTCAGCAATCAGCCCCAGCATTTT. The chain combines TRBV19 with TRBJ1-5; possible D gene TRBD1, 6 bases. The CDR3 length is 16 residues. Trimming removed 2 bases at V and 1 base at J, with 12 bases between. Germline CDR1 is LNHDA and CDR2 is SQIVND (reference sequence).

The chain combines TRBV9 with TRBJ1-3, with D possibly being TRBD1 (5 bases). The CDR3 sequence is 14 residues long. V dropped 2 bases and J dropped 7 bases, with 13 bases sitting between them. Germline CDR1 and CDR2: SGDLS and YYNGEE. The DNA for the CDR3 is TGTGCCAGCAGCGTTGGGGGAGGGAGCAACACCATATATTTT. Its protein is CASSVGGGSNTIYF.

The rearrangement uses TRBV12-3 or TRBV12-4 and TRBJ1-5, with D unclear. This CDR3 region has 14 residues. Trimming took 7 bases from V and 5 from J, leaving 15 bases between them. The CDR3 sequence: CASTRRREDQPQHF. The DNA of the CDR3 is TGTGCCAGCACCCGGCGGAGGGAGGATCAGCCCCAGCATTTT.

V is TRBV6-5 and J is TRBJ2-7; TRBD1 is a possible D gene (6 bases). V gave up 0 bases and J gave up 0 bases, with 12 bases separating them. Looked up from germline, CDR1 is MNHEY and CDR2 is SVGAGI. The CDR3 is 16 amino acids. The CDR3 DNA is TGTGCCAGCAGTTACTCCAAGGGGGTGGTCTCCTACGAGCAGTACTTC. Residues: CASSYSKGVVSYEQYF.

CDR3 amino acids: CASTPWRGGTDTQYF. The CDR3 DNA reads TGTGCCAGCACCCCTTGGCGCGGGGGTACAGATACGCAGTATTTT. V usage is TRBV28 and J usage is TRBJ2-3; 7 nucleotides agree with TRBD2. Germline V lookup: CDR1 MDHEN, CDR2 SYDVKM. V lost 7 bases, J lost 3 bases, and 10 bases stayed unmatched. The CDR3 has 15 residues.

This clonotype occurred once. V usage is TRBV20-1 and J usage is TRBJ2-7, with TRBD2 matching 9 bases. CDR1 and CDR2 (germline): DFQATT, SNEGSKA (reference sequence). CDR3 length equals 15 residues. The trim removed 2 bases at V and 3 bases at J, leaving 8 bases unmatched. The CDR3 DNA reads as TGCAGTGCTAGAAACATAGCGGGAGAGTACTACGAGCAGTACTTC. This sequence encodes CSARNIAGEYYEQYF.

The CDR3 bases are TGTGCCAGCAGCGTCCGACGGGATGAAGCTTTCTTT. Translated, it gives CASSVRRDEAFF. The chain is built from TRBV9 and TRBJ1-1, with D unresolved. CDR3 length: 12 residues. Between the trimmed V and J ends, which lost 2 bases and 7 bases, there was a span of 9 bases. The V gene's germline CDR1 is SGDLS and CDR2 YYNGEE.

V and J are TRBV2 and TRBJ2-1; D ambiguous. The CDR3 has 12 amino acids. Looked up from germline, CDR1 is SNHLY and CDR2 is FYNNEI. Between the trimmed V and J ends, which lost 2 bases and 10 bases, there was a span of 9 bases. CDR3 bases: TGTGCCAGCAGTGAAAACCTGTGGGAGCAGTTCTTC. Translated, it gives CASSENLWEQFF. The full variable domain, completed using reference TRBV2 and TRBJ2-1, is EPEVTQTPSHQVTQMGQEVILRCVPISNHLYFYWYRQILGQKVEFLVSFYNNEISEKSEIFDDQFSVERPDGSNFTLKIRSTKLEDSAMYFCASSENLWEQFFGPGTRLTVL.

The V and J genes are TRBV4-1 and TRBJ1-2, with D possibly being TRBD1 (5 bases). This CDR3 has 17 amino acids. Trimming cost V 1 base and J 5 bases, with 20 bases left between them. Germline-derived CDR1 and CDR2 are MGHRA and YSYEKL. The CDR3 sequence: CASSQAQAYNSGYGYTF. CDR3 nucleotide sequence: TGCGCCAGCAGCCAAGCACAGGCCTACAATTCGGGGTATGGCTACACCTTC.

This chain links TRBV10-3 with TRBJ2-7; 11 bases are shared with TRBD2. The CDR3 runs 14 residues. The germline CDR1 and CDR2 sequences are ENHRY and SYGVKD. V lost 5 bases to trimming and J lost 5 bases; unmatched junction nucleotides: 5. CDR3 bases: TGTGCCATCAGTCGACTAGCGGGATCCGACGAGCAGTACTTC. It yields the protein CAISRLAGSDEQYF.

This clonotype has at least ten counts. The rearrangement uses TRBV5-1 and TRBJ1-2, with D perhaps TRBD1 (5 bases). CDR3 length: 13 amino acids. Between the trimmed V and J ends, which lost 4 bases and 4 bases, there was a span of 11 bases. Germline CDR1 and CDR2: SGHRS and YFSETQ. CDR3 sequence: CASSIAGSYGYTF. CDR3 DNA sequence: TGCGCCAGCAGCATTGCAGGGAGCTATGGCTACACCTTC.

There are a few counts of this clonotype. The V gene is TRBV6-5, the J gene TRBJ2-7; TRBD2 aligns across 8 bases. The germline gives CDR1 MNHEY, CDR2 SVGAGI. This CDR3 region has 15 residues. V shed 4 bases, J shed 4 bases, and the junction held 9 bases outside the gene matches. The CDR3 DNA reads TGTGCCAGCAGTTTAGAAGCGGGAGTTTTTTACGAGCAGTACTTC. Amino acid sequence: CASSLEAGVFYEQYF.

This chain links TRBV7-3 with TRBJ2-1; D might be TRBD2 (5 bases). CDR1 is SGHTA, CDR2 FQGTGA, per germline. V was clipped by 5 bases and J by 6 bases, with 11 bases between them. This CDR3 spans 13 amino acids. DNA of the CDR3: TGTGCCAGCAGCACCGGACTCACCAATGAGCAGTTCTTC. Encoded protein: CASSTGLTNEQFF. The full variable domain, rest sourced from reference TRBV7-3 and TRBJ2-1, is GAGVSQTPSNKVTEKGKYVELRCDPISGHTALYWYRQSLGQGPEFLIYFQGTGAADDSGLPNDRFFAVRPEGSVSTLKIQRTERGDSAVYLCASSTGLTNEQFFGPGTRLTVL.

DNA for the CDR3: TGCGCCAGCAGCCAAAGGGGTGCGAGGGAGGAGGAGCTGTTTTTT. Translated: CASSQRGAREEELFF. The chain carries TRBV4-1 and TRBJ2-2, with D possibly matching TRBD2 (6 bases). The V gene's germline CDR1 is MGHRA and CDR2 YSYEKL. The CDR3 contains 15 residues. V was shortened by 2 bases and J by 10 bases, with 17 bases between the two germline ends.

The V gene is TRBV5-5, the J gene TRBJ2-2; D gene ambiguous. The V gene lost 4 bases and the J gene lost 8 bases, with 9 bases spanning the gap. Germline assignment: CDR1 SGHKS and CDR2 YYEKEE (reference sequence). The CDR3 consists of 12 residues. The CDR3 sequence is CASSHTEGELFF. The CDR3, as DNA: TGTGCCAGCAGCCATACCGAAGGGGAGCTGTTTTTT.

A few counts support this clonotype. V is TRBV7-3 and J is TRBJ2-7, with unresolved D. This CDR3 contains 14 residues. CDR1 is SGHTA, CDR2 FQGTGA, per germline. The germline V and J ends were trimmed by 5 bases and 0 bases, with 11 bases remaining between them. CDR3 DNA sequence: TGTGCCAGCAGCGAAGGCCCAGTCTCCTACGAGCAGTACTTC. It translates to CASSEGPVSYEQYF.

In this sample, this clonotype turned up a few times. V gene TRBV20-1 combines with J gene TRBJ2-5, with D possibly called TRBD1 or TRBD2 (5 bases each). V shed 4 bases and J shed 3 bases, with 18 bases lying between them. Germline V CDR1 and CDR2: DFQATT, SNEGSKA (reference sequence). This CDR3 is 15 amino acids long. The CDR3 spells CSANSGRRGEETQYF. For the CDR3, the DNA is TGCAGTGCTAATTCGGGAAGGAGAGGGGAAGAGACCCAGTACTTC.

The table lists this clonotype with a few counts. The rearrangement joins TRBV7-9 to TRBJ2-5, with a weak D call TRBD1 (6 bases). Per the germline V gene, CDR1 is SEHNR and CDR2 is FQNEAQ (reference sequence). The V and J ends lost 5 bases and 5 bases respectively, with 18 bases between them. CDR3 length equals 15 residues. The DNA for the CDR3 is TGTGCCAGCAGCCCTAGAATTTTGGGGGCTGAGACCCAGTACTTC. Its translation: CASSPRILGAETQYF.

V usage is TRBV7-2 and J usage is TRBJ1-2; the match to TRBD1 covers 9 bases. Germline values: CDR1 SGHTA, CDR2 FQGNSA. V shed 1 base, J shed 6 bases, and the junction held 6 bases outside the gene matches. This CDR3 has 15 amino acids. The CDR3 sequence is CASSLVPGTGHGYTF. The CDR3, as DNA: TGTGCCAGCAGCTTAGTCCCCGGGACAGGGCATGGCTACACCTTC.

The rearrangement links TRBV6-5 to TRBJ1-6, with 9 bases fitting TRBD1. The V gene end was trimmed by 2 bases and the J gene end by 7 bases; junction bases not matched to a gene: 0. Germline CDR1 reads MNHEY; CDR2 reads SVGAGI. The CDR3 is 14 amino acids. CDR3 protein: CASSYGQGNSPLHF. The CDR3 nucleotides are TGTGCCAGCAGTTACGGACAGGGGAATTCACCCCTCCACTTT.

This clonotype has more than one count but fewer than ten. The chain uses TRBV18 and TRBJ2-1, with 7 bases matching TRBD2. Germline-derived CDR1 and CDR2 are KGHSH and LQKENI. CDR3 length equals 18 residues. Unmatched junction bases numbered 14, after V lost 5 bases and J lost 1 base. For the CDR3, the DNA is TGTGCCAGCTCAGGCAGACTAGCTTGGGTCGGGTCCTACAATGAGCAGTTCTTC. This encodes CASSGRLAWVGSYNEQFF.

The CDR3 nucleotides read TGCAGTGCCCGGACAGCATACTATAATTCACCCCTCCACTTT. The encoded protein is CSARTAYYNSPLHF. The V and J genes are TRBV20-1 and TRBJ1-6; TRBD1 might be the D (6 bases). With 6 bases removed from V and 3 bases from J, the gap between germline ends came to 12 bases. CDR3 length equals 14 residues. The germline V gene encodes CDR1 DFQATT and CDR2 SNEGSKA (reference sequence).

The chain couples TRBV7-9 to TRBJ2-1, with D unresolved. V dropped 4 bases and J dropped 5 bases, with 6 bases sitting between them. CDR1 and CDR2 from the germline V gene are SEHNR and FQNEAQ (reference sequence). The CDR3 spans 12 residues. CDR3 nucleotide sequence: TGTGCCAGCAGCTCCTATGACAATGAGCAGTTCTTC. It translates to CASSSYDNEQFF.

This clonotype was recorded at least ten times. The chain uses TRBV5-1 and TRBJ2-2; D is possibly TRBD1 (5 bases). There are 13 residues in the CDR3. The germline V gene encodes CDR1 SGHRS and CDR2 YFSETQ. V was pared by 4 bases and J by 5 bases, with 9 bases between. This CDR3 is CASSRGGTGELFF. Written as DNA, the CDR3 is TGCGCCAGCAGCAGGGGTGGTACCGGGGAGCTGTTTTTT.

This clonotype was recorded many times. The chain employs TRBV29-1 and TRBJ1-1, with 7 bases fitting TRBD1. The CDR3 has 13 amino acids. Germline CDR1 and CDR2: SQVTM and ANQGSEA. The trim removed 6 bases at V and 0 bases at J, leaving 4 bases unmatched. The CDR3 region is CSVADRVNTEAFF. The CDR3 DNA reads TGCAGCGTCGCAGACAGGGTGAACACTGAAGCTTTCTTT.

The chain employs TRBV12-3 or TRBV12-4 and TRBJ1-3; TRBD1 is a possible D gene (5 bases). The CDR3 has 19 residues. Trimming stripped 5 bases from V and 0 bases from J, with 23 bases between. CDR3 amino acids: CASSPAGGRRSGSGNTIYF. The CDR3 bases are TGTGCCAGCAGTCCTGCGGGGGGTAGAAGGTCAGGCTCTGGAAACACCATATATTTT.